This TCR beta chain was sequenced during a study of T cell repertoires in cytomegalovirus infection. The germline gives CDR1 MGHRA, CDR2 YSYEKL. This CDR3 region has 17 residues. The trim removed 0 bases at V and 3 bases at J, leaving 7 bases unmatched. Findings of the study overall: The study identified carriers of CMV plus the relevant HLA from cumulative public TCR beta family frequency.

TCRdb re-analysed the reads in MiXCR, keeping a single row per CDR3 protein. The profile shows some 590,000 distinct CDR3 sequences, 40% of them singletons. The table lists this clonotype with a count of one. The antigen remains unidentified. The source is a human donor in good health (CMV status not recorded). Some clones in this sample may be carry-over from other donors' samples. The chain carries TRBV4-1 and TRBJ2-2, with TRBD1 identical over 7 bases. The material sequenced was cultured PBMCs, taken from culture after CMV antigen stimulation. The CDR3 DNA reads TGCGCCAGCAGCCAAGATCTCAAGGGGGCGGACACCGGGGAGCTGTTTTTT. Amino acids: CASSQDLKGADTGELFF.